The entry that follows covers one TCR beta chain sequence. Its target is not known. The V segment lost 5 bases and the J segment 3 bases; nucleotides outside the gene matches: 4. The germline V gene encodes CDR1 SGHVS and CDR2 FNYEAQ. The CDR3 is made up of 13 amino acids. The data are from a study of CD8+ T cells in alopecia areata. The overall study: Among treated patients, severity was scored by affected scalp area percentage. Study results and caveats: On tofacitinib, scalp and blood still held many of the expanded lesional clones.

Reverse transcription of extracted RNA yielded cDNA, which provided the sequencing template. Clones were read by immunoSEQ multiplex PCR, and TCRdb kept only the in-frame ones, dropping some. This sample has about 180,000 clones, with 40% to 65% found just once. The treatment: oral pan-JAK inhibitor, 5-10 mg twice daily. Lesional scalp punch biopsies and peripheral blood were collected from alopecia areata patients. The specimen was CD8+ T cells sorted from blood, collected at week 24, from a patient treated with tofacitinib. The clonotype originates from a human donor with alopecia areata. V is TRBV7-6 and J is TRBJ2-7; 7 nucleotides agree with TRBD1. CDR3 coding DNA: TGTGCCAGCAGCCCCCGACAGGGCTACGAGCAGTACTTC. It encodes CASSPRQGYEQYF. Based on the CDR3 plus reference TRBV7-6 and TRBJ2-7, the full variable domain is GAGVSQSPRYKVTKRGQDVALRCDPISGHVSLYWYRQALGQGPEFLTYFNYEAQQDKSGLPNDRFSAERPEGSISTLTIQRTEQRDSAMYRCASSPRQGYEQYFGPGTRLTVT.